Reported below is one T cell receptor beta chain. Its specificity is not known. Repertoires were generated with immunoSEQ multiplex PCR, while TCRdb's copy carries only in-frame clones and drops some. The sample yields 65,000 to 80,000 clones, roughly 94% seen once. The entry originates in a study of cytomegalovirus exposure and HLA in healthy donors. This CDR3 comprises 16 residues. Germline lookup yields CDR1 LGHNA and CDR2 YSLEER. The V end lost 0 bases, the J end lost 4 bases, and 12 bases lay between the germline ends. Points from the study as a whole: The classifier reportedly diagnosed cytomegalovirus status with high sensitivity and specificity. Generally TCR sequences proved uncommon, though certain public TCRs appeared in numerous donors. Cytomegalovirus-associated status was assigned to roughly 160 TCR beta chains. TCR clusters originating in the first cohort tended to co-occur in the approximately 130 validation repertoires, according to a later analysis.

The sequenced sample consisted of PBMCs. This chain connects TRBV4-3 to TRBJ1-4, with D hard to call. The TCR comes from a young woman in good health and CMV-seropositive. CDR3 nucleotide sequence: TGCGCCAGCAGCCAAGATGACCGGGAACTTAATGAAAAACTGTTTTTT. It encodes CASSQDDRELNEKLFF.